Below, one T cell receptor beta chain is given with its context. The data stem from a study of cytotoxic CD8 clonotypes in ibrutinib-treated CLL. Produced via immunoSEQ multiplex PCR; TCRdb's table is partial and in-frame only. The repertoire holds more than 200,000 clones, with around three quarters as singletons. Germline-derived CDR1 and CDR2 are LNHDA and SQIVND (reference sequence). The length of the CDR3 is 16 residues. The V and J ends lost 5 bases and 0 bases, in that order; junction bases with no gene match: 9. The source is a human donor with chronic lymphocytic leukemia. Source: PBMCs, taken after 24 months of ibrutinib treatment. The gene calls are TRBV19 and TRBJ2-5, with 7 bases lining up with TRBD2. CDR3 residues: CASSQRLAKDQETQYF. The DNA of the CDR3 is TGTGCCAGTAGTCAACGACTAGCAAAGGACCAAGAGACCCAGTACTTC.